The sequence of this TCR beta chain was determined in a study of T cells in tumors after PD-1 blockade. Looking at the study overall: On average, tumor samples gave about 26,000 TCR templates and approximately 6,000 unique clonotypes.

The assay was immunoSEQ multiplex PCR, and TCRdb's table has in-frame clones only and misses some. In the table there are 9,500 to 15,000 clones, roughly 63% of which are singletons. This clone came up once. Its antigen is unidentified. CDR1 is LNHDA and CDR2 is SQIVND in the germline V gene (reference sequence). The V gene end was trimmed by 5 bases and the J gene end by 7 bases; junction bases not matched to a gene: 8. This CDR3 region has 15 residues. Study-level findings and limits: Peripheral recruitment is suggested, as some novel exhausted tumor clones were in pre-treatment blood. Expanded exhausted CD8+ clones after therapy were mostly novel clonotypes.

Template: tumor biopsy or peripheral blood genomic DNA, about 550-6,500 ng per sample. Sequencing used tumor tissue, obtained before anti-PD-1 treatment. The chain recombines TRBV19 with TRBJ1-6; TRBD1 agrees at 7 bases. The sequence came from a human donor with basal cell carcinoma. The CDR3 loop reads CASSPLTGRNSPLHF. Written as DNA, the CDR3 is TGTGCCAGTAGTCCATTGACAGGGAGGAATTCACCCCTCCACTTT. The whole variable domain, remainder taken from reference TRBV19 and TRBJ1-6, is DGGITQSPKYLFRKEGQNVTLSCEQNLNHDAMYWYRQDPGQGLRLIYYSQIVNDFQKGDIAEGYSVSREKKESFPLTVTSAQKNPTAFYLCASSPLTGRNSPLHFGNGTRLTVT.